The next 22 T cell receptor beta chains were all read from a single sample in a study of early T cells in non-severe SARS-CoV-2 infection. TCRdb reanalysed the 5' RACE reads using MiXCR and keeps one entry per CDR3 protein. Of 60,000 to 90,000 distinct CDR3 sequences in the sample, over 8.5% were seen once. Sample: whole blood. The receptors shown here come from an adult who was a healthcare worker with PCR-confirmed SARS-CoV-2 infection or an uninfected control (not recorded which).

This chain links TRBV27 with TRBJ1-6, with 7 bases that match TRBD1. V dropped 2 bases and J dropped 10; count of bases not matched to a gene: 5. Germline lookup yields CDR1 MNHEY and CDR2 SMNVEV (reference sequence). The CDR3 runs 14 residues. The DNA for the CDR3 is TGTGCCAGCAGTTTAAGACAGGGCGGGTCACCCCTCCACTTT. Translation gives CASSLRQGGSPLHF.

This clonotype has a handful of counts. This chain connects TRBV28 to TRBJ2-7, with TRBD2 identical over 8 bases. The CDR3 length is 16 residues. Germline CDR1 MDHEN, CDR2 SYDVKM. Trimming cost V 7 bases and J 7 bases; bases outside gene matches: 18. The chain's CDR3 is CASTLTPAGVSGEQYF. CDR3 sequence (DNA): TGTGCCAGCACCCTCACTCCAGCGGGAGTATCGGGGGAGCAGTACTTC.

This clonotype was found many times. The V call is TRBV9, the J call TRBJ1-2; the match to TRBD1 covers 7 bases. Germline CDR1 SGDLS, CDR2 YYNGEE. The CDR3 consists of 14 residues. The junction had 9 bases not matched to a gene; V was cut back by 6 bases and J by 4 bases. DNA for the CDR3: TGTGCCAGCACCCCAAGACAGGGTAGCTATGGCTACACCTTC. As protein: CASTPRQGSYGYTF.

This clonotype was observed at least ten times. The J gene is TRBJ2-4, the V gene TRBV11-2; D not resolved. Germline CDR1 SGHAT, CDR2 FQNNGV. V lost 1 base and J lost 13, with 14 bases in between. This CDR3 comprises 13 residues. The CDR3 here is CASSLGTEFNQYF. CDR3 coding DNA: TGTGCCAGCAGCTTAGGGACGGAATTTAACCAGTACTTC.

This clonotype was observed at least ten times. This sequence joins TRBV6-6 and TRBJ2-2; 9 positions agree with TRBD2. This CDR3 region has 15 residues. The J segment lost 1 base and the V segment lost 6 bases, leaving 3 bases of the junction unmatched. Germline CDR1 reads MNHNY; CDR2 reads SVGAGI (reference sequence). CDR3 protein: CASRLTSGNTGELFF. Here the CDR3 DNA reads TGTGCCAGCAGGCTGACTAGCGGGAACACCGGGGAGCTGTTTTTT.

This clonotype has more than one count but fewer than ten. The rearrangement links TRBV4-1 to TRBJ2-1; TRBD2 might be the D (6 bases). Trimming stripped 0 bases from V and 9 bases from J, with 18 bases between. The CDR3 runs 16 residues. Per germline, CDR1 MGHRA and CDR2 YSYEKL. The chain's CDR3 is CASSQEAETRGTEQFF. CDR3 sequence (DNA): TGCGCCAGCAGCCAAGAAGCTGAGACTAGAGGAACTGAGCAGTTCTTC.

The sample holds many counts of this clonotype. The chain has TRBV7-3 and TRBJ2-5; D possibly corresponds to TRBD2 (5 bases). Trimming shortened V by 4 bases and J by 4 bases, and 16 bases separated the two germline ends. Germline loops: CDR1 SGHTA, CDR2 FQGTGA. This CDR3 has 15 amino acids. CDR3 loop: CASSSGGRGGETQYF. The CDR3 bases are TGTGCCAGCAGCTCCGGCGGCCGAGGAGGAGAGACCCAGTACTTC.

The chain recombines TRBV5-1 with TRBJ2-1, with TRBD1 as a possible D gene (5 bases). From germline, CDR1 is SGHRS and CDR2 YFSETQ. The CDR3 contains 14 residues. V was shortened by 2 bases and J by 3 bases, with 9 bases between the two germline ends. Here the CDR3 reads CASSLGDSYNEQFF. The CDR3 DNA follows: TGCGCCAGCAGCTTAGGCGACAGCTACAATGAGCAGTTCTTC. Using reference TRBV5-1 and TRBJ2-1 for the parts outside the CDR3, the full variable domain is KAGVTQTPRYLIKTRGQQVTLSCSPISGHRSVSWYQQTPGQGLQFLFEYFSETQRNKGNFPGRFSGRQFSNSRSEMNVSTLELGDSALYLCASSLGDSYNEQFFGPGTRLTVL.

This clonotype was observed many times. The chain recombines TRBV5-1 with TRBJ2-3; 8 nucleotides line up with TRBD2. This CDR3 region has 16 residues. Trimming took 0 bases from V and 5 from J; bases not matched to a gene: 8. Germline CDR1 is SGHRS and CDR2 is YFSETQ. In nucleotides, the CDR3 is TGCGCCAGCAGCTTGGCCGGAGCGGGAGAGGTAGATACGCAGTATTTT. Amino acids: CASSLAGAGEVDTQYF.

V and J are TRBV6-1 and TRBJ2-1; D call uncertain. There are 13 residues in the CDR3. V gave up 2 bases and J gave up 4 bases, with 6 bases separating them. CDR1 and CDR2 from the germline V gene are MNHNS and SASEGT. The CDR3 loop is CASSEQVYNEQFF. In DNA form, the CDR3 reads TGTGCCAGCAGTGAACAGGTATACAATGAGCAGTTCTTC.

In this sample, this clonotype turned up a few times. CDR3 nucleotides: TGTGCCAGCAGCTCCTCCCACGGGAGCAATCAGCCCCAGCATTTT. Protein sequence: CASSSSHGSNQPQHF. The rearrangement uses TRBV3-1 and TRBJ1-5; D not certain. There are 15 residues in the CDR3. Germline CDR1 is LGHDT and CDR2 is YNNKEL (reference sequence). The germline V and J ends were trimmed by 5 bases and 1 base, with 12 bases remaining between them.

This chain connects TRBV3-1 to TRBJ1-1; unclear D gene. CDR1 and CDR2 from the germline V gene are LGHDT and YNNKEL (reference sequence). The length of the CDR3 is 12 residues. Trimming left V 5 bases short and J 2 bases short, with 6 bases between. The CDR3 DNA reads as TGTGCCAGCAGCGACCCTAACACTGAAGCTTTCTTT. Amino acid sequence: CASSDPNTEAFF.

The V call is TRBV3-1, the J call TRBJ2-2; TRBD2 matches 9 bases. The V segment lost 1 base and the J segment 3 bases; nucleotides outside the gene matches: 6. The CDR3 totals 17 residues. In germline, CDR1 is LGHDT, CDR2 YNNKEL (reference sequence). CDR3 region: CASSQALAGPYTGELFF. CDR3 sequence (DNA): TGTGCCAGCAGCCAAGCTCTAGCGGGGCCCTACACCGGGGAGCTGTTTTTT.

This clonotype was observed a handful of times. The chain has TRBV5-1 and TRBJ2-5, with 7 bases that match TRBD2. The V and J ends lost 1 base and 4 bases, in that order; junction bases with no gene match: 16. CDR3 size: 18 residues. The germline gives CDR1 SGHRS, CDR2 YFSETQ. Written as DNA, the CDR3 is TGCGCCAGCAGCTTGATACCATTTGGGAGGGCTAGGACAGAGACCCAGTACTTC. Its protein is CASSLIPFGRARTETQYF.

This clonotype was seen at least ten times. The rearrangement links TRBV19 to TRBJ2-7; D is perhaps TRBD1 (6 bases). Between the trimmed V and J ends, which lost 7 bases and 0 bases, there was a span of 10 bases. There are 13 residues in the CDR3. Germline-derived CDR1 and CDR2 are LNHDA and SQIVND (reference sequence). In nucleotides, the CDR3 is TGTGCCAGTATGGGGGCAGGCTCCTACGAGCAGTACTTC. Translating it yields CASMGAGSYEQYF.

The CDR3 reads CASSPQPGVAKNIQYF. The CDR3 coding sequence is TGTGCCAGCAGCCCCCAACCTGGGGTAGCCAAAAACATTCAGTACTTC. This chain uses TRBV27 with TRBJ2-4; D is unclear. The ends were cut back, 6 bases at V and 0 bases at J, with 15 bases in the middle. Germline CDR1 reads MNHEY; CDR2 reads SMNVEV (reference sequence). The CDR3 is made up of 16 amino acids.

This clonotype showed up many times. The chain uses TRBV7-2 and TRBJ1-1; no clear D gene. Germline V gene lookup returns CDR1 SGHTA and CDR2 FQGNSA. The CDR3 is 11 residues long. V lost 3 bases to trimming and J lost 8 bases, with 7 bases between them. The CDR3: CASSFMSEAFF. As DNA, the CDR3 is TGTGCCAGCAGCTTTATGTCGGAAGCTTTCTTT.

This clonotype was counted many times. The chain has TRBV28 and TRBJ1-1; 7 bases match TRBD1. The CDR3 is 14 amino acids. Germline-derived CDR1 and CDR2 are MDHEN and SYDVKM. Unmatched junction bases numbered 6, after V lost 2 bases and J lost 6 bases. The CDR3 region is CASSLTQGGAEAFF. The CDR3 coding sequence is TGTGCCAGCAGTTTAACTCAGGGGGGGGCTGAAGCTTTCTTT.

This clonotype was observed a handful of times. J is TRBJ1-1 and V is TRBV9, with D unclear. V was pared by 7 bases and J by 1 base, with 5 bases between. The CDR3 is 11 amino acids. CDR1 SGDLS and CDR2 YYNGEE come from the germline V gene. The CDR3 sequence: CASEGNTEAFF. CDR3 nucleotides: TGTGCCAGCGAAGGGAACACTGAAGCTTTCTTT. Complete variable domain (other parts from reference TRBV9 and TRBJ1-1): DSGVTQTPKHLITATGQRVTLRCSPRSGDLSVYWYQQSLDQGLQFLIQYYNGEERAKGNILERFSAQQFPDLHSELNLSSLELGDSALYFCASEGNTEAFFGQGTRLTVV.

This clonotype was detected a few times. The chain joins TRBV9 to TRBJ2-7, with 8 nucleotides matching TRBD1. The trim removed 2 bases at V and 5 bases at J, leaving 9 bases unmatched. Germline-derived CDR1 and CDR2 are SGDLS and YYNGEE. The CDR3 runs to 15 residues. The CDR3: CASSVRTGSNDEQYF. The CDR3 bases are TGTGCCAGCAGCGTCCGGACAGGGAGTAATGACGAGCAGTACTTC.

The chain links TRBV5-1 to TRBJ2-1; tentative D call: TRBD2 (5 bases). The V end lost 1 base, the J end lost 5 bases, and 10 bases lay between the germline ends. The CDR3 contains 14 residues. Germline CDR1 SGHRS, CDR2 YFSETQ. For the CDR3, the DNA is TGCGCCAGCAGCTTGCATAGCGTAAACAATGAGCAGTTCTTC. It yields the protein CASSLHSVNNEQFF. Using reference TRBV5-1 and TRBJ2-1 for the parts outside the CDR3, the full variable domain is KAGVTQTPRYLIKTRGQQVTLSCSPISGHRSVSWYQQTPGQGLQFLFEYFSETQRNKGNFPGRFSGRQFSNSRSEMNVSTLELGDSALYLCASSLHSVNNEQFFGPGTRLTVL.

This clonotype was seen more than once but under ten times. The V gene is TRBV4-2, the J gene TRBJ1-5; D is unclear. Germline CDR1 reads LGHNA; CDR2 reads YNFKEQ. The CDR3 contains 15 residues. Trimming took off 2 bases at V and 5 bases at J, with 13 bases between the two ends. This chain's CDR3 is CASSQLFQADQPQHF. CDR3 nucleotide sequence: TGTGCCAGCAGCCAATTGTTTCAGGCTGATCAGCCCCAGCATTTT.